This is a list of T cell receptor beta chains from one sample in a study of CD8 T cells in Susac syndrome. MiXCR was run by TCRdb on the immunoSEQ multiplex PCR reads, yielding one entry per CDR3 protein. In the table there are about 190,000 distinct CDR3 sequences, 95% of which are singletons. The sample taken for sequencing was CD8+ T cells from PBMCs. The receptors were gathered from a human donor with Susac syndrome. CDR3s include the opening cysteine and the closing phenylalanine or tryptophan. Each record gives: J gene, clone size, D gene, V gene, CDR3 DNA, CDR3 protein. D genes are given only for firm matches. Rows give clone size only sometimes, using once, few, many, or a class for an expanded clone.

TRBJ2-5	NA	TRBD2	TRBV3-1	TGTGCCAGCAGCCCTTATCCGGGACTAGCGGGGGGTCCGGAGACCCAGTACTTC	CASSPYPGLAGGPETQYF
TRBJ1-3	NA	NA	TRBV30	TGTGCCTGGAGTGAAAACCAAGGTGACACCATATATTTT	CAWSENQGDTIYF
TRBJ2-5	NA	NA	TRBV21-1	TGTGCCAGCAGCGAGACTAGCGGAAGGTACCAAGAGACCCAGTACTTC	CASSETSGRYQETQYF
TRBJ2-1	NA	TRBD1	TRBV12-3/TRBV12-4	TGTGCCAGCAGGTACGCTGGGACAGGGACCTACAATGAGCAGTTCTTC	CASRYAGTGTYNEQFF
TRBJ2-7	NA	TRBD1	TRBV12-3/TRBV12-4	TGTGCCAGCAGTTCCGGGACAGTAACCTACGAGCAGTACTTC	CASSSGTVTYEQYF
TRBJ2-1	NA	NA	TRBV12-3/TRBV12-4	TGTGCCAGCAGTCCCTCGCCCTATTCAGGGTTCTTC	CASSPSPYSGFF
TRBJ2-7	NA	TRBD1	TRBV9	TGTGCCAGCAGCCCAACGACCACGACAGGGACCTACGAGCAGTACTTC	CASSPTTTTGTYEQYF
TRBJ2-5	NA	TRBD2	TRBV12-3/TRBV12-4	TGTGCCAGCAGTTTAGGGGGAGGGCATGAGACCCAGTACTTC	CASSLGGGHETQYF
TRBJ2-7	NA	TRBD1	TRBV4-1	TGCGCCAGCAGCCAAGGGGACAGGGGTTTCTACGAGCAGTACTTC	CASSQGDRGFYEQYF
TRBJ1-4	NA	NA	TRBV28	TGTGCCAGCAGTTTATACAGAAGCGCAACTAATGAAAAACTGTTTTTT	CASSLYRSATNEKLFF
TRBJ2-7	NA	TRBD1	TRBV2	TGTGCCATTGGGACAGCTCGATCCTACGAGCAGTACTTC	CAIGTARSYEQYF
TRBJ2-4	NA	NA	TRBV27	TGTGCCAGCAGTTTATATGGGGGGGCCGCCAAAAACATTCAGTACTTC	CASSLYGGAAKNIQYF
TRBJ1-2	NA	NA	TRBV30	TGTGCCTCCGACGGTACTAACTATGGCTACACCTTC	CASDGTNYGYTF
TRBJ2-5	once	NA	TRBV23-1	TGCGCCCGTACACACAAGGAGGGACAAGAGACCCAGTACTTC	CARTHKEGQETQYF
TRBJ1-2	NA	NA	TRBV20-1	TGCAGTGCTAGCGGGGGACATACCGACTATGGCTACACCTTC	CSASGGHTDYGYTF
TRBJ1-5	NA	NA	TRBV9	TGTGCCAGCAGCCCATCGGGGAGTCAGCCCCAGCATTTT	CASSPSGSQPQHF
TRBJ2-7	NA	TRBD1	TRBV12-3/TRBV12-4	TGTGCCAGCAGTGGTCCCGGGACAGGGGACTACAGAGGCTACGAGCAGTACTTC	CASSGPGTGDYRGYEQYF
TRBJ2-5	NA	NA	TRBV3-1	TGTGCCAGCAGCCGAGATACACTGGAAGAGACCCAGTACTTC	CASSRDTLEETQYF
TRBJ2-1	NA	TRBD1	TRBV9	TGTGCCAGCAGCGCCCTGGGTGGGACAGGGTCCTACAATGAGCAGTTCTTC	CASSALGGTGSYNEQFF
TRBJ1-6	NA	NA	TRBV7-3	TGTGCCAGCAGGACAGATAATTCACCCCTCCACTTT	CASRTDNSPLHF
TRBJ1-2	NA	NA	TRBV2	TGTGCCAGCAGTGAGATCCCAGGCCAGGGCTACACCTTC	CASSEIPGQGYTF
TRBJ2-7	NA	TRBD1	TRBV4-1	TGTGCCAGCAGCCAGGGGGGACAGGGAAATTACGAGCAGTACTTC	CASSQGGQGNYEQYF
TRBJ2-1	NA	NA	TRBV7-9	TGTGCCAGCAGCCCGAAAGGGGGTGAGCAGTTCTTC	CASSPKGGEQFF